This T cell receptor beta chain emerged from a study of regulatory T cells in long-lasting Graves disease. Study-level results: Compared with new cases, persistent Graves' patients showed reduced TCR diversity. Relative to new patients (under 1,000), persistent patients exhibited greater sharing of public clonotypes (around 3,000). TRBV28, TRBJ1-2 and TRBJ2-5 were segments that persistent disease favored.

This CDR3 has 17 residues. Germline assignment: CDR1 MDHEN and CDR2 SYDVKM. Trimming pared 2 bases from V and 4 bases from J, leaving 18 bases between. Construction of TCR beta libraries relied on iRepertoire HTBI primers and on Arm-PCR targeting CDR3 regions. Per the authors' pipeline: Segment identification across samples yielded around 64 TRBV and more than twelve TRBJ segments. TCRdb re-called the multiplex PCR reads through MiXCR, storing one row per CDR3 protein. TCRdb, not the original authors, processed these V and J calls. There are a few hundred thousand distinct CDR3 sequences in the sample; roughly 24% occur only once, and roughly a quarter lies in the top ten. At least ten counts were recorded for this clonotype. Its specificity is not known. Time point meaning: persistent/refractory GD, antithyroid drugs over 5 years with positive TRAb. The authors made the TCR library using RNA they extracted from PBMCs.

The receptor's source is a middle-aged woman with Graves disease. This specimen was peripheral blood mononuclear cells (PBMCs), taken when the disease was refractory, from a patient treated with antithyroid drugs. The chain carries TRBV28 and TRBJ1-5; no firm D call. The CDR3 protein is CASSLRPARRINQPQHF. The CDR3 coding sequence is TGTGCCAGCAGTTTAAGGCCCGCGAGGAGGATTAATCAGCCCCAGCATTTT. Together with reference TRBV28 and TRBJ1-5, the CDR3 gives the full variable domain: DVKVTQSSRYLVKRTGEKVFLECVQDMDHENMFWYRQDPGLGLRLIYFSYDVKMKEKGDIPEGYSVSREKKERFSLILESASTNQTSMYLCASSLRPARRINQPQHFGDGTRLSIL.